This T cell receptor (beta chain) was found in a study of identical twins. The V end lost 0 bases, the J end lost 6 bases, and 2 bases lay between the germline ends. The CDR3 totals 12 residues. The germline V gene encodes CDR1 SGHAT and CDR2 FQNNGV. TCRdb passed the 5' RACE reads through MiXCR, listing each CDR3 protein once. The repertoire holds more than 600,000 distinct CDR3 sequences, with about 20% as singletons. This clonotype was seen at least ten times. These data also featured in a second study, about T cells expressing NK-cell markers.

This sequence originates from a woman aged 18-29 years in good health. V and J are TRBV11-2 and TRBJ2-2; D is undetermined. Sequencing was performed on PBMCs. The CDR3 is CASSLDSGELFF. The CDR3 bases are TGTGCCAGCAGCTTAGACTCCGGGGAGCTGTTTTTT. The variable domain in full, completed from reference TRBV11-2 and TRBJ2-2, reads EAGVAQSPRYKIIEKRQSVAFWCNPISGHATLYWYQQILGQGPKLLIQFQNNGVVDDSQLPKDRFSAERLKGVDSTLKIQPAKLEDSAVYLCASSLDSGELFFGEGSRLTVL.